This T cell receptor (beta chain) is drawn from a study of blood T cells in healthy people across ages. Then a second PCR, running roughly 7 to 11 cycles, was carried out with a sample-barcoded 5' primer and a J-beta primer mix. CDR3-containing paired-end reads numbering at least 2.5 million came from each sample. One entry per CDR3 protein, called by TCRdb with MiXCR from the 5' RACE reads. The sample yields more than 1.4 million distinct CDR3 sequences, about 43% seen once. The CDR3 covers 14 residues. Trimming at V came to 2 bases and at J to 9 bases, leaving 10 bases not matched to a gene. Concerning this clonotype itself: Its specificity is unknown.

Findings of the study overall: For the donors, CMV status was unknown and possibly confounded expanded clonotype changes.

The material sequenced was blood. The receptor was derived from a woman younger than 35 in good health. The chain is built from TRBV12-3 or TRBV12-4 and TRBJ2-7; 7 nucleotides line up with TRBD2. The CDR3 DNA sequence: TGTGCCAGCAGTTTACTAGCGGAGCTCTCGGGGCAGTACTTC. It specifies CASSLLAELSGQYF.